These 25 T cell receptor beta chains share one sample of origin, sequenced in a study of CD8+ T cells in alopecia areata (dated by TCRdb to between 2018 and 2020). In the paper's terms, the time point label means: baseline before oral tofacitinib. The library relied on the immunoSEQ multiplex PCR assay. RNA was extracted from all samples and reverse transcribed into cDNA, which served as template for TCR sequencing. TCRdb provides this immuneACCESS table in a form limited to in-frame rearrangements. Some clones are lacking; in checked studies, under half of them reflect an unresolved V gene, and why the rest are absent is not known. Within this sample are hundreds of thousands of clones, with less than 80% of them counted one time only. Jointly, the top ten make up under 1.5% of the sample. Sequenced here: CD4+ T cells sorted from blood, sampled at week 0. The receptors originated from a human donor with alopecia areata.

V gene TRBV5-1 combines with J gene TRBJ2-7, with D possibly TRBD1 on 6 matching bases. Trimming cost V 3 bases and J 1 base, with 17 bases left between them. The CDR3 spans 16 residues. In germline, CDR1 is SGHRS, CDR2 YFSETQ. Here the CDR3 DNA reads TGCGCCAGCAGCTCCTACCCGACGACAGGATCCTACGAGCAGTACTTC. Its translation is CASSSYPTTGSYEQYF. Full variable domain (missing parts from reference TRBV5-1 and TRBJ2-7): KAGVTQTPRYLIKTRGQQVTLSCSPISGHRSVSWYQQTPGQGLQFLFEYFSETQRNKGNFPGRFSGRQFSNSRSEMNVSTLELGDSALYLCASSSYPTTGSYEQYFGPGTRLTVT.

The rearrangement joins TRBV29-1 to TRBJ2-5; unclear D gene. The CDR3 has 11 residues. Trimming stripped 2 bases from V and 3 bases from J, with 4 bases between. Germline V gene sequence: CDR1 SQVTM, CDR2 ANQGSEA. CDR3 protein: CSVEIKETQYF. The CDR3 DNA reads TGCAGCGTTGAAATCAAAGAGACCCAGTACTTC.

The V and J genes are TRBV30 and TRBJ1-5; D gene unclear. This CDR3 contains 16 residues. With 0 bases removed from V and 1 base from J, the gap between germline ends came to 13 bases. Germline-derived CDR1 and CDR2 are GTSNPN and SVGIG (reference sequence). CDR3 bases: TGTGCCTGGAGTGTACGGACTGGCGGGAGCAATCAGCCCCAGCATTTT. This sequence encodes CAWSVRTGGSNQPQHF.

The gene calls are TRBV5-1 and TRBJ2-1; TRBD1 aligns across 10 bases. V was clipped by 2 bases and J by 4 bases; unmatched bases: 3. The V gene's germline CDR1 is SGHRS and CDR2 YFSETQ. The CDR3 spans 15 residues. CDR3 amino acids: CASSLGQGVYNEQFF. CDR3 DNA: TGCGCCAGCAGCTTAGGACAGGGGGTGTACAATGAGCAGTTCTTC.

This sequence joins TRBV29-1 and TRBJ2-5; a weak D match, TRBD1 (5 bases). Germline V gene lookup returns CDR1 SQVTM and CDR2 ANQGSEA. This CDR3 is 11 amino acids long. Trimming took off 4 bases at V and 5 bases at J, with 8 bases between the two ends. The CDR3 DNA follows: TGCAGCGTTGGGGCAGGGGAGACCCAGTACTTC. This translates into CSVGAGETQYF. Full variable domain (outside the CDR3, taken from reference TRBV29-1 and TRBJ2-5): SAVISQKPSRDICQRGTSLTIQCQVDSQVTMMFWYRQQPGQSLTLIATANQGSEATYESGFVIDKFPISRPNLTFSTLTVSNMSPEDSSIYLCSVGAGETQYFGPGTRLLVL.

CDR3 residues: CALGQANYGYTF. Written as DNA, the CDR3 is TGTGCCCTCGGGCAGGCTAACTATGGCTACACCTTC. The gene calls are TRBV2 and TRBJ1-2; D gene uncertain. With 11 bases removed from V and 0 bases from J, the gap between germline ends came to 10 bases. The CDR3 is 12 amino acids. From germline, CDR1 is SNHLY and CDR2 FYNNEI. The complete variable domain, with remaining parts taken from reference TRBV2 and TRBJ1-2, reads EPEVTQTPSHQVTQMGQEVILRCVPISNHLYFYWYRQILGQKVEFLVSFYNNEISEKSEIFDDQFSVERPDGSNFTLKIRSTKLEDSAMYFCALGQANYGYTFGSGTRLTVV.

J is TRBJ1-2 and V is TRBV6-5; D unresolved. V shed 4 bases and J shed 2 bases, with 5 bases lying between them. The germline V gene encodes CDR1 MNHEY and CDR2 SVGAGI. The CDR3 length is 12 residues. The CDR3 DNA follows: TGTGCCAGCAGTTCCTTGAACTATGGCTACACCTTC. It specifies CASSSLNYGYTF.

The genes are TRBV2 and TRBJ2-1, with D maybe TRBD1 (6 bases). CDR1 and CDR2 from the germline V gene are SNHLY and FYNNEI. The CDR3 runs to 12 residues. V was pared by 9 bases and J by 3 bases, with 9 bases between. The CDR3 is CARGGIYNEQFF. The CDR3 bases are TGTGCCAGAGGGGGAATCTACAATGAGCAGTTCTTC.

The chain employs TRBV9 and TRBJ2-7; perhaps TRBD2 as D (5 bases). The germline V gene encodes CDR1 SGDLS and CDR2 YYNGEE. The CDR3 covers 13 residues. V was shortened by 4 bases and J by 5 bases, with 13 bases between the two germline ends. CDR3: CASSPRGRDEQYF. The CDR3 DNA sequence: TGTGCCAGCAGCCCCCGGGGAAGAGACGAGCAGTACTTC. Complete variable domain (other parts from reference TRBV9 and TRBJ2-7): DSGVTQTPKHLITATGQRVTLRCSPRSGDLSVYWYQQSLDQGLQFLIQYYNGEERAKGNILERFSAQQFPDLHSELNLSSLELGDSALYFCASSPRGRDEQYFGPGTRLTVT.

The chain is built from TRBV9 and TRBJ2-1; D is possibly TRBD2 (6 bases). The V end lost 0 bases, the J end lost 4 bases, and 11 bases lay between the germline ends. This CDR3 comprises 15 residues. The V gene's germline CDR1 is SGDLS and CDR2 YYNGEE. CDR3 residues: CASSVDTGVYNEQFF. CDR3 nucleotides: TGTGCCAGCAGCGTAGATACGGGGGTGTACAATGAGCAGTTCTTC.

Here the CDR3 DNA reads TGTGCCAGCAGCGCCCGAGGGGGACTGGGACTGATGCAGTATTTT. Translating it yields CASSARGGLGLMQYF. V gene TRBV5-4 combines with J gene TRBJ2-3; D tentatively fits TRBD1 or TRBD2 (6 bases each). This CDR3 contains 15 residues. Germline V lookup: CDR1 SGHNT, CDR2 YYREEE (reference sequence). V was shortened by 4 bases and J by 11 bases, with 23 bases between the two germline ends. Based on the CDR3 plus reference TRBV5-4 and TRBJ2-3, the full variable domain is ETGVTQSPTHLIKTRGQQVTLRCSSQSGHNTVSWYQQALGQGPQFIFQYYREEENGRGNFPPRFSGLQFPNYSSELNVNALELDDSALYLCASSARGGLGLMQYFGPGTRLTVL.

This chain links TRBV4-1 with TRBJ1-6, with 7 nucleotides matching TRBD1. V shed 0 bases and J 7 bases; nucleotides not matched to a gene: 9. The V gene's germline CDR1 is MGHRA and CDR2 YSYEKL. This CDR3 has 17 residues. The CDR3 protein is CASSQDSETGWNSPLHF. The CDR3, as DNA: TGCGCCAGCAGCCAAGATAGCGAGACAGGGTGGAATTCACCCCTCCACTTT.

A few counts support this clone. The chain couples TRBV6-5 to TRBJ1-3; D remains unclear. Between the trimmed V and J ends, which lost 2 bases and 0 bases, there was a span of 11 bases. Germline lookup yields CDR1 MNHEY and CDR2 SVGAGI. The CDR3 has 16 residues. The CDR3 sequence is CASSYEKEFSGNTIYF. As DNA, the CDR3 is TGTGCCAGCAGTTACGAGAAGGAGTTCTCTGGAAACACCATATATTTT.

The V and J genes are TRBV5-6 and TRBJ1-1; no reliable D call. Germline values: CDR1 SGHDT, CDR2 YYEEEE. V was clipped by 4 bases and J by 3 bases, with 10 bases between them. CDR3 length: 13 amino acids. DNA for the CDR3: TGTGCCAGCAGCCTCCCGATGTACACTGAAGCTTTCTTT. Translated: CASSLPMYTEAFF.

This rearrangement joins TRBV29-1 to TRBJ2-7; D is unresolved. Germline values: CDR1 SQVTM, CDR2 ANQGSEA. V gave up 0 bases and J gave up 3 bases, with 9 bases separating them. The CDR3 is 13 amino acids. The CDR3 is CSVEDQLRYEQYF. Here the CDR3 DNA reads TGCAGCGTTGAAGATCAATTACGCTACGAGCAGTACTTC.

The chain uses TRBV11-2 and TRBJ2-7; D unclear. The CDR3 contains 11 residues. Trimming left V 2 bases short and J 7 bases short, with 6 bases between. Germline CDR1 SGHAT, CDR2 FQNNGV. CDR3 residues: CASSLKREQYF. CDR3 bases: TGTGCCAGCAGCTTAAAGAGGGAGCAGTACTTC.

The V and J genes are TRBV9 and TRBJ1-2, with D possibly being TRBD1 (6 bases). Per the germline V gene, CDR1 is SGDLS and CDR2 is YYNGEE. The CDR3 has 15 residues. V lost 0 bases, J lost 2 bases, and 11 bases lay in between. This chain's CDR3 is CASSVAGRGNYGYTF. Here the CDR3 DNA reads TGTGCCAGCAGCGTAGCTGGCAGGGGCAACTATGGCTACACCTTC.

The chain combines TRBV30 with TRBJ1-2; no reliable D call. CDR1 is GTSNPN and CDR2 is SVGIG in the germline V gene (reference sequence). Trimming took 5 bases from V and 6 from J, leaving 19 bases between them. The CDR3 totals 14 residues. The CDR3 loop reads CAWSRNLGTDGYTF. DNA for the CDR3: TGTGCCTGGTCCCGAAACCTAGGCACAGATGGCTACACCTTC.

The gene calls are TRBV25-1 and TRBJ2-7; possibly TRBD1 or TRBD2 for D (5 bases each). Germline CDR1 and CDR2: MGHDK and SYGVNS. The V end lost 7 bases, the J end lost 5 bases, and 15 bases lay between the germline ends. The CDR3 length is 13 residues. CDR3 DNA sequence: TGTGCCAGCATCCGGGACCCAGGGCACGAGCAGTACTTC. Residues: CASIRDPGHEQYF.

A remark on this clone: This sample also contains other DNA sequences that code for the same CDR3. The V gene is TRBV29-1, the J gene TRBJ2-3; D is unclear. V lost 4 bases and J 5 bases, leaving 4 bases between the germline ends. Germline values: CDR1 SQVTM, CDR2 ANQGSEA. The CDR3 is 10 residues long. In DNA, the CDR3 is TGCAGCGTTGGTGGAGATACGCAGTATTTT. This gives the protein CSVGGDTQYF.

DNA of the CDR3: TGCAGCGTTGAAGGAGGGGCTGGGGGGGCAGATACGCAGTATTTT. It specifies CSVEGGAGGADTQYF. V usage is TRBV29-1 and J usage is TRBJ2-3; 7 bases agree with TRBD2. Germline V lookup: CDR1 SQVTM, CDR2 ANQGSEA. Trimming removed 1 base from V and 4 bases from J; junction bases left unmatched: 8. The CDR3 runs 15 residues.

This clone has only one observation. CDR3 DNA: TGCAGCGGAGGGTCTGATGAGCAGTTCTTC. It is translated as CSGGSDEQFF. This chain joins TRBV29-1 and TRBJ2-1; the D gene is possibly TRBD2 (5 bases). Trimming took off 7 bases at V and 8 bases at J, with 9 bases between the two ends. The germline V gene encodes CDR1 SQVTM and CDR2 ANQGSEA. CDR3 length equals 10 residues.

This clone has more than one count but fewer than ten. The gene calls are TRBV30 and TRBJ1-2; perhaps TRBD1 as D (6 bases). V lost 0 bases to trimming and J lost 5 bases, with 16 bases between them. Germline V gene sequence: CDR1 GTSNPN, CDR2 SVGIG (reference sequence). The length of the CDR3 is 15 residues. CDR3 nucleotides: TGTGCCTGGAGTGTTGGGGGGGCCCAGGGATATGGCTACACCTTC. This translates into CAWSVGGAQGYGYTF.

This clone showed up just once. The chain is built from TRBV30 and TRBJ2-7, with D tentatively TRBD1 or TRBD2 (5 bases each). The CDR3 loop spans 13 amino acids. CDR1 GTSNPN and CDR2 SVGIG come from the germline V gene (reference sequence). Trimming left V 2 bases short and J 2 bases short, with 10 bases between. The CDR3 region is CAWSHQGPYEQYF. The CDR3 DNA reads TGTGCCTGGAGTCACCAGGGACCCTACGAGCAGTACTTC.

This clone occurred once. The CDR3 nucleotides read TGTGCCACCAGCAGAGATGGAGTCTACGAGCAGTACTTC. Protein sequence: CATSRDGVYEQYF. The chain employs TRBV15 and TRBJ2-7; D gene unclear. The V end was cut by 0 bases, the J end by 3 bases, with 6 bases between. This CDR3 comprises 13 residues. CDR1 is LNHNV and CDR2 is YYDKDF in the germline V gene (reference sequence).